This entry lists 8 T cell receptor beta chains sequenced from one sample in a study of blood T cell repertoires in COVID-19. Using immunoSEQ multiplex PCR, the repertoire was profiled, and TCRdb retains in-frame clones only, with some absent. Of 310,000 or so clones in the sample, 90% are singletons; the top ten hold 1.1%. Sequenced material: PBMCs or T cells enriched from blood (not recorded which). These receptors came from a woman aged 30 to 39 who had recovered from COVID-19.

The genes are TRBV7-9 and TRBJ2-3; the match to TRBD2 covers 11 bases. The CDR3 loop spans 18 amino acids. The germline gives CDR1 SEHNR, CDR2 FQNEAQ (reference sequence). Trimming took 5 bases from V and 2 from J; bases not matched to a gene: 12. The CDR3 DNA reads TGTGCCAGCAGCATTTATATAGCGGGAGGGCCGGACACAGATACGCAGTATTTT. Translating it yields CASSIYIAGGPDTDTQYF.

V and J are TRBV30 and TRBJ2-7, with 15 bases lining up with TRBD2. In germline, CDR1 is GTSNPN, CDR2 SVGIG (reference sequence). The CDR3 length is 19 residues. Trimming cost V 3 bases and J 9 bases; bases outside gene matches: 21. This CDR3 reads CAWSAGGLGLAGGPKGQYF. In nucleotides, the CDR3 is TGTGCCTGGAGCGCAGGCGGACTTGGACTAGCGGGAGGGCCAAAAGGGCAGTACTTC.

This clone was seen ten or more times. This chain uses TRBV6-4 with TRBJ2-3; 7 nucleotides match TRBD1. Germline V CDR1 and CDR2: MRHNA, SNTAGT. V was pared by 3 bases and J by 4 bases, with 7 bases of the junction left unmatched. The CDR3 loop spans 15 amino acids. CDR3 sequence: CASSDERQGADTQYF. The CDR3 coding sequence is TGTGCCAGCAGTGATGAACGACAGGGTGCAGATACGCAGTATTTT.

The CDR3 DNA reads as TGTGCCACCAGTGACTCACAGGGGATTCAGCAGTTCTTC. Translating gives CATSDSQGIQQFF. The chain links TRBV24-1 to TRBJ2-1; 7 bases line up with TRBD1. The germline CDR1 and CDR2 sequences are KGHDR and SFDVKD. V was pared by 4 bases and J by 11 bases, with 7 bases of the junction left unmatched. The CDR3 sequence is 13 residues long.

This rearrangement joins TRBV6-5 to TRBJ2-1; TRBD2 might be the D (5 bases). Per germline, CDR1 MNHEY and CDR2 SVGAGI. Deletions cut 2 bases from V and 9 bases from J, with 11 bases between. This CDR3 is 13 amino acids long. CDR3 DNA: TGTGCCAGCAGTTACAGGCTTGAGGGTGAGCAGTTCTTC. Its protein is CASSYRLEGEQFF.

CDR3 sequence (DNA): TGTGCCAGCAGTGAGGCGGGACAGGACAGCTCTGGAAACACCATATATTTT. It specifies CASSEAGQDSSGNTIYF. The chain links TRBV6-4 to TRBJ1-3; 8 nucleotides line up with TRBD1. V was clipped by 3 bases and J by 0 bases; unmatched bases: 7. CDR1 is MRHNA and CDR2 is SNTAGT in the germline V gene. The CDR3 is 17 amino acids.

This clone was counted once. The chain uses TRBV6-5 and TRBJ2-1; 9 positions match TRBD2. Germline CDR1 and CDR2: MNHEY and SVGAGI. The CDR3 extends over 15 amino acids. Trimming cost V 5 bases and J 2 bases; bases outside gene matches: 4. CDR3 DNA sequence: TGTGCCAGCAGTCTAGCGGGGCGAACCTACAATGAGCAGTTCTTC. Residues: CASSLAGRTYNEQFF.

The chain is built from TRBV6-5 and TRBJ2-5; 9 positions agree with TRBD2. CDR1 and CDR2 (germline): MNHEY, SVGAGI. V gave up 10 bases and J gave up 3 bases; unmatched junction bases: 3. The CDR3 is 12 residues long. CDR3 nucleotides: TGTGCCACCTTAGCGGGAGAAGAGACCCAGTACTTC. Protein: CATLAGEETQYF.